These T cell receptor beta chains were read from a single sample in a study of human T cells and chemical hapten exposure. TCRdb reprocessed the RACE reads with MiXCR, giving one entry per CDR3 protein. The table has around 65,000 distinct CDR3 sequences, approximately 6.1% seen once. Material for sequencing was whole blood. These receptors all come from a female donor in good health. Some clones in this sample may be carry-over from other donors' samples. Both conserved end residues are part of each CDR3. Fields, in order: D gene, V gene, J gene, clone size, CDR3 DNA, CDR3 protein. A D gene is named only where the DNA matches it firmly. Size is stated for part of the rows, as once, few or many counts, or as a class when the clone is expanded.

d_call: NA; v_call: TRBV28; j_call: TRBJ2-1; clone_size: NA; cdr3_nt: TGTGCCAGCAGCGTTCCCATAGGTGAGCAGTTCTTC; cdr3_aa: CASSVPIGEQFF
d_call: TRBD1; v_call: TRBV13; j_call: TRBJ1-6; clone_size: few; cdr3_nt: TGTGCCAGCAGCTTACGGGACAGGAATAATTCACCCCTCCACTTT; cdr3_aa: CASSLRDRNNSPLHF
d_call: TRBD2; v_call: TRBV4-3; j_call: TRBJ2-2; clone_size: many; cdr3_nt: TGCGCCAGCAGCCAAGTTCCCCCGGCCGGGGGAGGGTACACCGGGGAGCTGTTTTTT; cdr3_aa: CASSQVPPAGGGYTGELFF
d_call: TRBD1; v_call: TRBV6-2/TRBV6-3; j_call: TRBJ1-5; clone_size: many; cdr3_nt: TGTGCCAGCAGCTCGGGACAGGAAGACAATCAGCCCCAGCATTTT; cdr3_aa: CASSSGQEDNQPQHF
d_call: TRBD2; v_call: TRBV20-1; j_call: TRBJ2-2; clone_size: many; cdr3_nt: TGCAGTGCTAGAGATGATCGTTCTAGCGGGAGGCAGACCGGGGAGCTGTTTTTT; cdr3_aa: CSARDDRSSGRQTGELFF
d_call: NA; v_call: TRBV28; j_call: TRBJ1-2; clone_size: few; cdr3_nt: TGTGCCAGCAGTTTGTGGGGGCGCGAGAATGGCTACACCTTC; cdr3_aa: CASSLWGRENGYTF
d_call: TRBD1; v_call: TRBV20-1; j_call: TRBJ1-5; clone_size: many; cdr3_nt: TGCAGTGTCAAACAGGGGTTCCAGCCCCAGCATTTT; cdr3_aa: CSVKQGFQPQHF
d_call: NA; v_call: TRBV30; j_call: TRBJ2-7; clone_size: few; cdr3_nt: TGTGCCTGGAGTGAAGGGATTGGGTACGAGCAGTACTTC; cdr3_aa: CAWSEGIGYEQYF
d_call: NA; v_call: TRBV12-3/TRBV12-4; j_call: TRBJ2-2; clone_size: few; cdr3_nt: TGTGCCAGCACCCTGGGGGGACGGTACACCGGGGAGCTGTTTTTT; cdr3_aa: CASTLGGRYTGELFF
d_call: TRBD1; v_call: TRBV3-1; j_call: TRBJ1-3; clone_size: NA; cdr3_nt: TGTGCCAGCAGCCACAGGGGGGTAGGAAACACCATATATTTT; cdr3_aa: CASSHRGVGNTIYF
d_call: NA; v_call: TRBV7-2; j_call: TRBJ2-7; clone_size: few; cdr3_nt: TGTGCCAGCAGCCGTGACGGTCAGGGCTCCTACGAGCAGTACTTC; cdr3_aa: CASSRDGQGSYEQYF
d_call: TRBD1; v_call: TRBV20-1; j_call: TRBJ1-1; clone_size: NA; cdr3_nt: TGCAGTGCTGACAGGGGGCGAAACATGAACACTGAAGCTTTCTTT; cdr3_aa: CSADRGRNMNTEAFF
d_call: TRBD1; v_call: TRBV4-1; j_call: TRBJ2-5; clone_size: many; cdr3_nt: TGCGCCAGCAGACGGACAGGGAACCAAGAGACCCAGTACTTC; cdr3_aa: CASRRTGNQETQYF
d_call: TRBD1; v_call: TRBV28; j_call: TRBJ1-2; clone_size: few; cdr3_nt: TGTGCCAGCACCACCGACAAAGGGGGCCACTATGGCTACACCTTC; cdr3_aa: CASTTDKGGHYGYTF
d_call: TRBD2; v_call: TRBV30; j_call: TRBJ2-1; clone_size: many; cdr3_nt: TGTGCCTGGAGTTTCCCTAGCGGGAGGGGGTTCTTC; cdr3_aa: CAWSFPSGRGFF
d_call: NA; v_call: TRBV13; j_call: TRBJ2-3; clone_size: NA; cdr3_nt: TGTGCCAGCCTCCCCCGGGGGCGCACAGATACGCAGTATTTT; cdr3_aa: CASLPRGRTDTQYF
d_call: NA; v_call: TRBV6-5; j_call: TRBJ2-7; clone_size: many; cdr3_nt: TGTGCCAGTTCCCCGGCAGGGACCTACGAGCAGTACTTC; cdr3_aa: CASSPAGTYEQYF
d_call: NA; v_call: TRBV7-9; j_call: TRBJ1-5; clone_size: NA; cdr3_nt: TGTGCCAGCAGCTTAGGCGATCAGCCCCAGCATTTT; cdr3_aa: CASSLGDQPQHF
d_call: NA; v_call: TRBV28; j_call: TRBJ1-3; clone_size: few; cdr3_nt: TGTGCCAGCACCGAGCGAAACACCATATATTTT; cdr3_aa: CASTERNTIYF
d_call: NA; v_call: TRBV2; j_call: TRBJ1-1; clone_size: few; cdr3_nt: TGTGCCAGCACCTCGAACACTGAAGCTTTCTTT; cdr3_aa: CASTSNTEAFF
d_call: NA; v_call: TRBV6-5; j_call: TRBJ1-1; clone_size: many; cdr3_nt: TGTGCCAGCAGCCACAGGGAGAACACTGAAGCTTTCTTT; cdr3_aa: CASSHRENTEAFF
d_call: TRBD2; v_call: TRBV28; j_call: TRBJ2-1; clone_size: many; cdr3_nt: TGTGCCAGTCACCCGTTAGCGGGAGGTTACAATGAGCAGTTCTTC; cdr3_aa: CASHPLAGGYNEQFF
d_call: TRBD1; v_call: TRBV7-9; j_call: TRBJ2-2; clone_size: NA; cdr3_nt: TGTGCCAGCAGCCCCACAGGGGGCGCCTACACCGGGGAGCTGTTTTTT; cdr3_aa: CASSPTGGAYTGELFF
d_call: NA; v_call: TRBV20-1; j_call: TRBJ1-1; clone_size: few; cdr3_nt: TGCAGTGCTAGAGATGCGGGGGGGGTAACGAACACTGAAGCTTTCTTT; cdr3_aa: CSARDAGGVTNTEAFF
d_call: NA; v_call: TRBV29-1; j_call: TRBJ1-1; clone_size: many; cdr3_nt: TGCAGCGTTGAAAATCTGGGGGCCGGTACTGAAGCTTTCTTT; cdr3_aa: CSVENLGAGTEAFF
d_call: TRBD2; v_call: TRBV29-1; j_call: TRBJ2-5; clone_size: few; cdr3_nt: TGCAGCGTTGTAGTGACTAGCTCTGGGGAGACCCAGTACTTC; cdr3_aa: CSVVVTSSGETQYF
d_call: NA; v_call: TRBV28; j_call: TRBJ2-1; clone_size: few; cdr3_nt: TGTGCCAGCATTGAGGCCGGTATAAATGAGCAGTTCTTC; cdr3_aa: CASIEAGINEQFF
d_call: NA; v_call: TRBV11-2; j_call: TRBJ2-3; clone_size: many; cdr3_nt: TGTGCCAGCAGCCCTAGCATCGGAGATACGCAGTATTTT; cdr3_aa: CASSPSIGDTQYF
d_call: NA; v_call: TRBV29-1; j_call: TRBJ2-1; clone_size: many; cdr3_nt: TGCAGCGTTGGGAAGGGAGATGGCTCCTACAATGAGCAGTTCTTC; cdr3_aa: CSVGKGDGSYNEQFF
d_call: NA; v_call: TRBV28; j_call: TRBJ1-1; clone_size: many; cdr3_nt: TGTGCCAGCATTACAGGAATACGGGCTTTCTTT; cdr3_aa: CASITGIRAFF
d_call: TRBD1; v_call: TRBV7-7; j_call: TRBJ2-7; clone_size: NA; cdr3_nt: TGTGCCAGCAGCGTAACAGGGGTGGGGGAGCAGTACTTC; cdr3_aa: CASSVTGVGEQYF
d_call: TRBD1; v_call: TRBV6-5; j_call: TRBJ2-7; clone_size: many; cdr3_nt: TGTGCCAGCAGTTCCCCGGGACAGGAGAACTACGAGCAGTACTTC; cdr3_aa: CASSSPGQENYEQYF
d_call: NA; v_call: TRBV6-2/TRBV6-3; j_call: TRBJ2-3; clone_size: NA; cdr3_nt: TGTGCCAGCAGCGCCTTATGGTCAGATACGCAGTATTTT; cdr3_aa: CASSALWSDTQYF
d_call: NA; v_call: TRBV10-3; j_call: TRBJ1-1; clone_size: many; cdr3_nt: TGTGCCATCAGTGAGTTAGGGCCGGGGTTTGACACTGAAGCTTTCTTT; cdr3_aa: CAISELGPGFDTEAFF
d_call: NA; v_call: TRBV28; j_call: TRBJ2-7; clone_size: NA; cdr3_nt: TGTGCCAGCAGCCCATCTCGAGGGGCGGTCTCCGAGCAGTACTTC; cdr3_aa: CASSPSRGAVSEQYF
d_call: NA; v_call: TRBV28; j_call: TRBJ2-1; clone_size: many; cdr3_nt: TGTGCCAGCAGCCGCCCGGACGATTCCTACAATGAGCAGTTCTTC; cdr3_aa: CASSRPDDSYNEQFF
d_call: TRBD2; v_call: TRBV28; j_call: TRBJ2-3; clone_size: many; cdr3_nt: TGTGCCAGCAGTTTCGTTTCGGGACTAGCGGGAGTGCCCGATACGCAGTATTTT; cdr3_aa: CASSFVSGLAGVPDTQYF
d_call: TRBD1; v_call: TRBV7-2; j_call: TRBJ1-4; clone_size: many; cdr3_nt: TGTGCCAGCAGCTCCAGGTTTGGACAGGGCCGTGAAAAACTGTTTTTT; cdr3_aa: CASSSRFGQGREKLFF
d_call: NA; v_call: TRBV4-3; j_call: TRBJ2-5; clone_size: many; cdr3_nt: TGCGCCAGCAGCCAAGATTTCCCCGAGGGAGTGCAGACCCAGTACTTC; cdr3_aa: CASSQDFPEGVQTQYF
d_call: NA; v_call: TRBV7-8; j_call: TRBJ1-1; clone_size: many; cdr3_nt: TGTGCCAGCAGCCTATTGGACGGAAACACTGAAGCTTTCTTT; cdr3_aa: CASSLLDGNTEAFF
d_call: NA; v_call: TRBV7-9; j_call: TRBJ2-1; clone_size: many; cdr3_nt: TGTGCCAGCAATCCGCCCGGTGGGGAGCAGTTCTTC; cdr3_aa: CASNPPGGEQFF
d_call: TRBD1; v_call: TRBV7-8; j_call: TRBJ2-7; clone_size: few; cdr3_nt: TGTGCCAGCAGCTTAGGACAGGGCCAGTACGAGCAGTACTTC; cdr3_aa: CASSLGQGQYEQYF